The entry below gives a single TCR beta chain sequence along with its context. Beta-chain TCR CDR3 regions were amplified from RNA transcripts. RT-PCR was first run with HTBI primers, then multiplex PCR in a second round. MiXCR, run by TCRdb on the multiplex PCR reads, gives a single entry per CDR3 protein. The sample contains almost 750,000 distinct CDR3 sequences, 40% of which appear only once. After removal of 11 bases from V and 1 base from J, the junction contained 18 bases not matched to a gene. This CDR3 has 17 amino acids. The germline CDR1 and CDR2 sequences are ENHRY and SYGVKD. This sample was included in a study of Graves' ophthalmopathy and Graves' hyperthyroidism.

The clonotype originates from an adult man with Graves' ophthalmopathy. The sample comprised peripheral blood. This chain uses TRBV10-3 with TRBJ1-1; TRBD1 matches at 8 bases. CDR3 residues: CACSYTTGTGGNTEAFF. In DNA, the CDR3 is TGTGCCTGCAGTTACACAACCGGGACAGGAGGGAACACTGAAGCTTTCTTT.